The 7 T cell receptor beta chains below come from one sample, sequenced in a study of hypomethylating agent response in myelodysplastic syndrome. Sequencing used immunoSEQ multiplex PCR; TCRdb keeps in-frame clones, though not all of them. Here the sample spans approximately 3,000 clones, approximately 79% being singletons. The source material was bone marrow, sampled before or after starting hypomethylating agent treatment for myelodysplastic syndrome (not recorded which). The receptors derive from a human donor with myelodysplastic syndrome.

Only a few counts were recorded for this clone. The rearrangement links TRBV10-2 to TRBJ2-7; a possible D gene is TRBD2 (5 bases). V shed 5 bases and J shed 3 bases, with 11 bases lying between them. Germline loops: CDR1 WSHSY, CDR2 SAAADI. The CDR3 spans 13 residues. The CDR3 is CASSPPGVYEQYF. The CDR3 DNA follows: TGCGCCAGCAGTCCCCCCGGGGTCTACGAGCAGTACTTC.

V and J are TRBV6-1 and TRBJ1-5; possibly TRBD1 for D (6 bases). V was clipped by 0 bases and J by 2 bases, with 8 bases between them. The CDR3 loop spans 15 amino acids. Germline V gives CDR1 MNHNS, CDR2 SASEGT. Written as DNA, the CDR3 is TGTGCCAGCAGTGAAGCACCAGGGGGCAATCAGCCCCAGCATTTT. Residues: CASSEAPGGNQPQHF.

The chain employs TRBV7-9 and TRBJ2-1; 7 positions agree with TRBD1. The CDR3 is 14 residues long. In germline, CDR1 is SEHNR, CDR2 FQNEAQ (reference sequence). V gave up 10 bases and J gave up 3 bases; unmatched junction bases: 9. The CDR3 region is CATDWAGGYNEQFF. The CDR3 nucleotides read TGTGCCACCGACTGGGCAGGGGGCTACAATGAGCAGTTCTTC.

The rearrangement uses TRBV7-9 and TRBJ2-1; TRBD2 aligns across 11 bases. V lost 5 bases, J lost 0 bases, and 3 bases stayed unmatched. The germline V gene encodes CDR1 SEHNR and CDR2 FQNEAQ (reference sequence). The CDR3 contains 16 residues. The CDR3 nucleotides read TGTGCCAGCAGCCGACTAGCGGGATTCTCCTACAATGAGCAGTTCTTC. Amino acid sequence: CASSRLAGFSYNEQFF.

The chain uses TRBV7-2 and TRBJ2-5; 10 positions match TRBD2. The ends lost 5 bases at V and 3 bases at J; junction bases unmatched: 6. CDR1 and CDR2 from the germline V gene are SGHTA and FQGNSA. The CDR3 loop spans 15 amino acids. The CDR3 is CASSLLGTSEETQYF. For the CDR3, the DNA is TGTGCCAGCAGCCTCCTCGGGACTAGCGAAGAGACCCAGTACTTC.

In its sample, this clone was seen a few times. The V and J genes are TRBV6-6 and TRBJ1-6; tentatively, D is TRBD1 (5 bases). This CDR3 is built from 15 residues. Trimming took 0 bases from V and 7 from J, leaving 10 bases between them. The germline V gene has CDR1 MNHNY and CDR2 SVGAGI (reference sequence). The CDR3 DNA sequence: TGTGCCAGCAGTTACTCAGGACACGGAAATTCACCCCTCCACTTT. This codes for CASSYSGHGNSPLHF.

The genes are TRBV7-6 and TRBJ1-3; D call uncertain. The CDR3 sequence is 11 residues long. The germline V gene has CDR1 SGHVS and CDR2 FNYEAQ. V lost 1 base and J 14 bases, leaving 9 bases between the germline ends. CDR3 residues: CASSLGGSLYF. The CDR3 coding sequence is TGTGCCAGCAGCTTAGGGGGATCGTTATATTTT. The whole variable domain, filled in from reference TRBV7-6 and TRBJ1-3, reads GAGVSQSPRYKVTKRGQDVALRCDPISGHVSLYWYRQALGQGPEFLTYFNYEAQQDKSGLPNDRFSAERPEGSISTLTIQRTEQRDSAMYRCASSLGGSLYFGEGSWLTVV.